The entry below gives a single TCR beta chain sequence along with its context. The record originates from a study of blood T cell repertoires in COVID-19. Study overall: COVID-19 samples, acute and convalescent, were from the United States, Italy and Spain. PBMCs, B-cell-depleted T cells, or T cells provided the cDNA or gDNA that made up the material.

The CDR3 has 19 amino acids. V gave up 6 bases and J gave up 5 bases; unmatched junction bases: 14. Germline CDR1 and CDR2: MNHNS and SASEGT. Per the study methods: Estimates of nucleated cell counts were drawn from the amplification of reference gene primers. The repertoire was sequenced with immunoSEQ multiplex PCR; TCRdb's copy has only in-frame clones and lacks some. D and trimming were read from the DNA, whereas the V and J calls and clone size are those reported in that table. The sample yields roughly 260,000 clones, 88% seen once. The sequenced material came from peripheral blood. The chain joins TRBV6-1 to TRBJ2-2; 14 bases line up with TRBD2. This sequence was found in a woman between 40 and 55 years old who had recovered from COVID-19. The CDR3 sequence: CASRETPGLAGDFTGELFF. CDR3 bases: TGTGCCAGCAGGGAAACTCCGGGACTAGCGGGAGATTTTACCGGGGAGCTGTTTTTT.